Sequencing of this T cell receptor (beta chain) was carried out in a study of T cell responses to AZD1222 COVID-19 vaccine. Profiled with immunoSEQ multiplex PCR; TCRdb holds only in-frame clones, not every one. Of under 200,000 clones in the sample, 94% were seen once. The study's findings and limits: Compared with day 0, the breadth and depth of the Spike-specific TCR repertoire rose significantly after two doses of AZD1222. A mostly white British donor set with more females was recruited, and clonal diversity was possibly underestimated.

Notes on this clone: Its antigen is not known.

V lost 0 bases to trimming and J lost 15 bases, with 18 bases between them. The germline gives CDR1 MNHEY, CDR2 SVGAGI. The CDR3 contains 14 residues. This receptor was obtained from an adult in good health. The source was peripheral blood, collected on day 0 of AZD1222 vaccination. The rearrangement joins TRBV6-5 to TRBJ2-1; the D is unclear. The CDR3 sequence: CASSYSQTGPPAFF. CDR3 DNA: TGTGCCAGCAGTTACTCCCAGACCGGGCCCCCCGCGTTCTTC.